A single sample gave rise to the 27 T cell receptor beta chains below, sequenced in a study of CD8 T cells in ankylosing spondylitis. TCRdb called the 5' RACE reads again in MiXCR, with one record for every CDR3 protein. The table shows 150,000 to 200,000 distinct CDR3 sequences, with about 18% occurring only once. What was sequenced was blood, either unsorted or a sorted T cell fraction (not recorded which). These receptors came from a male donor between 5 and 29 years old with ankylosing spondylitis or in good health (not recorded which).

Many counts were recorded for this clonotype. This chain joins TRBV3-1 and TRBJ2-1; D remains ambiguous. Trimming shortened V by 0 bases and J by 14 bases, and 17 bases separated the two germline ends. Germline V gives CDR1 LGHDT, CDR2 YNNKEL (reference sequence). The CDR3 runs to 14 residues. The CDR3 region has the DNA TGTGCCAGCAGCCAAGACGCCGGTCGGAACGTCAAGTTCTTC. Its translation: CASSQDAGRNVKFF.

This clonotype was counted ten times or more. The chain joins TRBV7-4 to TRBJ1-1; maybe TRBD1 (5 bases). V lost 0 bases to trimming and J lost 7 bases, with 12 bases between them. The CDR3 has 14 residues. Germline CDR1 reads SGHVT; CDR2 reads SQSDAQ. The CDR3 DNA reads TGTGCCAGCAGCTTAGCGCTAAGGGACGGTGAAGCTTTCTTT. Residues: CASSLALRDGEAFF.

This clonotype has ten or more counts. This chain uses TRBV5-1 with TRBJ1-1; 9 bases align to TRBD1. The germline V gene has CDR1 SGHRS and CDR2 YFSETQ. This CDR3 contains 17 residues. V gave up 4 bases and J gave up 1 base; unmatched junction bases: 11. The CDR3 DNA reads as TGCGCCAGCAGCCTAAACAGGGGGCAGGTCTGGAACACTGAAGCTTTCTTT. Its translation: CASSLNRGQVWNTEAFF. Filled out from reference TRBV5-1 and TRBJ1-1, the complete variable domain reads KAGVTQTPRYLIKTRGQQVTLSCSPISGHRSVSWYQQTPGQGLQFLFEYFSETQRNKGNFPGRFSGRQFSNSRSEMNVSTLELGDSALYLCASSLNRGQVWNTEAFFGQGTRLTVV.

There are many counts of this clonotype. The genes are TRBV6-6 and TRBJ2-1; D unresolved. The CDR3 sequence is 14 residues long. CDR1 and CDR2 from the germline V gene are MNHNY and SVGAGI (reference sequence). The V end was cut by 4 bases, the J end by 0 bases, with 7 bases between. DNA of the CDR3: TGTGCCAGCAGTTCCGAAAGCTCCTACAATGAGCAGTTCTTC. This encodes CASSSESSYNEQFF.

The chain couples TRBV5-5 to TRBJ2-1; perhaps TRBD1 as D (5 bases). V dropped 3 bases and J dropped 10 bases, with 20 bases sitting between them. The CDR3 is made up of 15 amino acids. The germline V gene encodes CDR1 SGHKS and CDR2 YYEKEE (reference sequence). The CDR3 sequence: CASSSRVSQGWEQFF. The CDR3 DNA reads as TGTGCCAGCAGCTCCCGGGTCTCCCAGGGTTGGGAGCAGTTCTTC.

This chain joins TRBV20-1 and TRBJ2-5, with 9 bases fitting TRBD2. CDR3 length equals 14 residues. The V segment lost 1 base and the J segment 4 bases; nucleotides outside the gene matches: 4. The germline V gene encodes CDR1 DFQATT and CDR2 SNEGSKA (reference sequence). CDR3 region: CSARVSGRAETQYF. CDR3 nucleotide sequence: TGCAGTGCTAGAGTTAGCGGGAGAGCAGAGACCCAGTACTTC.

This clonotype was seen many times. The chain employs TRBV14 and TRBJ1-1; D is unresolved. Germline V CDR1 and CDR2: SGHDN, FVKESK. CDR3 length: 13 amino acids. V shed 0 bases and J shed 9 bases, with 11 bases lying between them. CDR3 bases: TGTGCCAGCAGCCAAGATTGGGGAACCCAAGCTTTCTTT. Encoded protein: CASSQDWGTQAFF.

The J gene is TRBJ2-7, the V gene TRBV12-3 or TRBV12-4; TRBD1 agrees at 9 bases. The CDR3 is 14 residues long. The J segment lost 2 bases and the V segment lost 5 bases, leaving 4 bases of the junction unmatched. The CDR3 DNA follows: TGTGCCAGCAGTACAGGGGGCCTAACCTACGAGCAGTACTTC. Amino acid sequence: CASSTGGLTYEQYF.

This clonotype has ten or more counts. The chain joins TRBV7-2 to TRBJ1-5; no clear D gene. The CDR3 consists of 14 residues. The V and J ends lost 5 bases and 4 bases respectively, with 12 bases between them. The germline gives CDR1 SGHTA, CDR2 FQGNSA. CDR3 sequence: CASSTWEGNQPQHF. In DNA, the CDR3 is TGTGCCAGCAGCACCTGGGAGGGAAATCAGCCCCAGCATTTT. The entire variable domain, with the rest obtained from reference TRBV7-2 and TRBJ1-5, is as follows: GAGVSQSPSNKVTEKGKDVELRCDPISGHTALYWYRQSLGQGLEFLIYFQGNSAPDKSGLPSDRFSAERTGGSVSTLTIQRTQQEDSAVYLCASSTWEGNQPQHFGDGTRLSIL.

This clonotype was observed at least ten times. The chain employs TRBV20-1 and TRBJ2-1; 9 bases fit TRBD2. This CDR3 has 15 amino acids. The junction had 7 bases not matched to a gene; V was cut back by 1 base and J by 6 bases. The V gene's germline CDR1 is DFQATT and CDR2 SNEGSKA (reference sequence). The CDR3 spells CSARVIGGRANEQFF. CDR3 in DNA: TGCAGTGCTAGAGTCATTGGCGGGAGGGCCAATGAGCAGTTCTTC.

This clonotype turned up a few times. The V call is TRBV20-1, the J call TRBJ2-3, with 13 positions matching TRBD2. The CDR3 covers 17 residues. J gave up 4 bases and V 6 bases, and 13 bases lay outside the gene matches. Germline V gene data show CDR1 as DFQATT and CDR2 as SNEGSKA (reference sequence). The CDR3 here is CSALIWTSGSGADTQYF. The CDR3 DNA reads as TGCAGTGCCCTCATATGGACTAGCGGGAGTGGGGCAGATACGCAGTATTTT.

The chain employs TRBV6-2 or TRBV6-3 and TRBJ2-3; TRBD2 matches 9 bases. Trimming removed 11 bases from V and 4 bases from J; junction bases left unmatched: 10. CDR3 length equals 14 residues. Germline CDR1 and CDR2: MNHEY and SVGEGT. The CDR3: CASDSGGASDTQYF. The DNA for the CDR3 is TGTGCCTCCGATAGCGGGGGCGCGTCAGATACGCAGTATTTT.

This clonotype appeared many times. The chain is built from TRBV21-1 and TRBJ1-2; the table assigns TRBD1, which was not confirmed against the DNA. TRBV21-1 is a documented pseudogene. The CDR3 sequence is 14 residues long. In DNA, the CDR3 is TGTGCCAGCAGCAAAGCAACAGGGAGAGGTGGCTACACCTTC. Translating gives CASSKATGRGGYTF.

This chain joins TRBV5-1 and TRBJ2-6; D is unclear. This CDR3 is built from 15 residues. Per the germline V gene, CDR1 is SGHRS and CDR2 is YFSETQ. V lost 5 bases, J lost 0 bases, and 9 bases lay in between. This CDR3 reads CASSGFSSGANVLTF. For the CDR3, the DNA is TGCGCCAGCAGTGGGTTTTCCTCTGGGGCCAACGTCCTGACTTTC.

The chain employs TRBV13 and TRBJ2-1; 9 bases are shared with TRBD1. Trimming cost V 5 bases and J 7 bases; bases outside gene matches: 12. The CDR3 totals 16 residues. Germline V gene data show CDR1 as PRHDT and CDR2 as FYEKMQ (reference sequence). Here the CDR3 reads CASSQPRVQGANEQFF. The CDR3 coding sequence is TGTGCCAGCAGCCAACCCCGTGTACAGGGGGCGAATGAGCAGTTCTTC.

This clonotype was counted at least ten times. This chain's CDR3 is CASRRSGLSYNEQFF. The CDR3 DNA is TGTGCCAGCAGGCGTAGCGGGCTCTCCTACAATGAGCAGTTCTTC. V and J are TRBV6-5 and TRBJ2-1; TRBD2 aligns across 7 bases. In germline, CDR1 is MNHEY, CDR2 SVGAGI. V was clipped by 6 bases and J by 0 bases; unmatched bases: 5. This CDR3 has 15 amino acids.

This clonotype appeared a few times. The genes are TRBV18 and TRBJ2-1; 8 bases match TRBD2. J was trimmed by 3 bases and V by 3 bases; bases with no gene match: 10. The CDR3 is made up of 17 amino acids. The germline V gene has CDR1 KGHSH and CDR2 LQKENI. This chain's CDR3 is CASSPPSLLADYNEQFF. The CDR3 nucleotides are TGTGCCAGCTCACCTCCTTCGTTACTAGCGGACTACAATGAGCAGTTCTTC.

The chain links TRBV29-1 to TRBJ2-3; TRBD1 matches 7 bases. Trimming at V came to 0 bases and at J to 9 bases, leaving 15 bases not matched to a gene. Per the germline V gene, CDR1 is SQVTM and CDR2 is ANQGSEA. The CDR3 sequence is 16 residues long. The CDR3 nucleotides read TGCAGCGTTGAAGATCTAACAGAGCCTTTCAGGGGGACGCAGTATTTT. This sequence encodes CSVEDLTEPFRGTQYF.

This clonotype has a count of ten or more. J is TRBJ1-1 and V is TRBV7-8; tentatively, D is TRBD1 (5 bases). Trimming cost V 2 bases and J 4 bases, with 11 bases left between them. Germline CDR1 SGHVS, CDR2 FQNEAQ. The CDR3 length is 14 residues. CDR3 residues: CASSLIEGLTEAFF. In DNA, the CDR3 is TGTGCCAGCAGCTTAATAGAGGGGCTCACTGAAGCTTTCTTT.

This clonotype has a count of ten or more. The CDR3, as DNA: TGTGCCAGCAGTGATACTCTTATGGATGAGCAGTTCTTC. Its protein is CASSDTLMDEQFF. The chain has TRBV25-1 and TRBJ2-1; no clear D. The ends were cut back, 3 bases at V and 8 bases at J, with 11 bases in the middle. Germline V gene lookup returns CDR1 MGHDK and CDR2 SYGVNS. The CDR3 totals 13 residues.

This chain joins TRBV10-3 and TRBJ2-7; tentative D call: TRBD1 (7 bases). Germline V gives CDR1 ENHRY, CDR2 SYGVKD. The CDR3 extends over 14 amino acids. V was cut by 4 bases and J by 4 bases, with 14 bases left in between. CDR3 region: CAISAGDSNYEQYV. The CDR3 DNA reads as TGTGCCATCAGTGCGGGGGACAGCAATTACGAGCAGTACGTC.

The V call is TRBV29-1, the J call TRBJ2-5, with D perhaps TRBD2 (5 bases). The V gene lost 5 bases and the J gene lost 5 bases, with 15 bases spanning the gap. The germline V gene has CDR1 SQVTM and CDR2 ANQGSEA. The CDR3 has 13 amino acids. CDR3 sequence (DNA): TGCAGCGTTTCGGTCGGAGGACGGGAGACCCAGTACTTC. Its translation: CSVSVGGRETQYF.

The V and J genes are TRBV20-1 and TRBJ2-3; 11 bases fit TRBD2. This CDR3 is 16 amino acids long. Germline CDR1 is DFQATT and CDR2 is SNEGSKA (reference sequence). V was clipped by 6 bases and J by 1 base; unmatched bases: 9. The DNA of the CDR3 is TGCAGTGCCGCACCCCCACTAGCGGGAGGCACAGATACGCAGTATTTT. Translating it yields CSAAPPLAGGTDTQYF.

This clonotype was counted at least ten times. The V gene is TRBV10-2, the J gene TRBJ2-1; D is ambiguous. Germline CDR1 reads WSHSY; CDR2 reads SAAADI. The V and J ends lost 6 bases and 1 base respectively, with 7 bases between them. The CDR3 covers 13 residues. CDR3 DNA sequence: TGCGCCAGCAGGTCAGGTTCCTACAATGAGCAGTTCTTC. This gives the protein CASRSGSYNEQFF.

The DNA for the CDR3 is TGTGCCAGCAGCGCCACTAGCGGGAGTGCAGATACGCAGTATTTT. This sequence encodes CASSATSGSADTQYF. V and J are TRBV7-8 and TRBJ2-3; 11 bases line up with TRBD2. This CDR3 comprises 15 residues. Trimming took 5 bases from V and 4 from J; bases not matched to a gene: 5. CDR1 is SGHVS, CDR2 FQNEAQ, per germline.

The gene calls are TRBV6-4 and TRBJ2-2, with D unresolved. V shed 3 bases and J shed 4 bases, with 6 bases lying between them. Germline CDR1 reads MRHNA; CDR2 reads SNTAGT. The CDR3 length is 13 residues. The CDR3 region has the DNA TGTGCCAGCAGTGAAGGCCTCACCGGGGAGCTGTTTTTT. Protein sequence: CASSEGLTGELFF.

This clonotype has a count of ten or more. The chain has TRBV6-2 or TRBV6-3 and TRBJ2-7, with a weak D call TRBD2 (5 bases). Germline CDR1 and CDR2: MNHEY and SVGEGT. V lost 0 bases, J lost 4 bases, and 16 bases lay in between. The CDR3 totals 16 residues. The DNA for the CDR3 is TGTGCCAGCAGTTACTCGTCAGGTGTCAGGACTTACGAGCAGTACTTC. This gives the protein CASSYSSGVRTYEQYF.